What follows describes a single TCR beta chain. The target antigen is unknown. The data were obtained in a study of OX40 agonist ivuxolimab in advanced cancers. About the study: Cohort: around 86% men, mean age around 60, aged roughly 23 to 90. Earlier treatment with anti-PD-1, anti-PD-L1 or anti-CTLA-4 was permitted, and over 35% had received some. Broader study findings: Among some nonresponders, normalized T-cell clonal expansion was also low.

Measured with immunoSEQ multiplex PCR; TCRdb has only the in-frame clones, and not every one. Of some 99,000 clones in the sample, about 79% are singletons; the top ten hold more than 1.4%. CDR1 and CDR2 from the germline V gene are SSHAT and FNYEAQ (reference sequence). After removal of 4 bases from V and 5 bases from J, the junction contained 2 bases not matched to a gene. The CDR3 is 16 amino acids. This receptor was taken from an adult with an advanced solid tumor such as melanoma, head and neck, liver or kidney cancer. The chain joins TRBV7-7 to TRBJ2-1; 16 bases match TRBD2. The input for sequencing was CD4+ or CD8+ T cells sorted from blood, taken in a trial of the OX40 agonist ivuxolimab. The CDR3 DNA reads TGTGCCAGCAGCTCGGGACTAGCGGGAGGGGACAATGAGCAGTTCTTC. It encodes CASSSGLAGGDNEQFF.